The 5 T cell receptor beta chains presented below share a single source sample, sequenced in a study of cytomegalovirus exposure and HLA in healthy donors. Some clones are missing from TCRdb's copy, which holds only in-frame ones; the method was immunoSEQ multiplex PCR. Among 120,000 to 150,000 clones listed, roughly 88% were seen once. What was sequenced was PBMCs. The receptor source for this set is a woman aged 18-29 years in good health and CMV-seropositive.

This rearrangement joins TRBV28 to TRBJ2-1; TRBD1 is a possible D gene (6 bases). This CDR3 spans 18 amino acids. Trimming took 3 bases from V and 4 from J, leaving 22 bases between them. Germline-derived CDR1 and CDR2 are MDHEN and SYDVKM. In DNA form, the CDR3 reads TGTGCCAGCAGTTTCCAACTGATATGGGGACATAAATACAATGAGCAGTTCTTC. This gives the protein CASSFQLIWGHKYNEQFF.

The gene calls are TRBV10-3 and TRBJ2-1, with 16 bases that match TRBD2. Trimming removed 4 bases from V and 9 bases from J; junction bases left unmatched: 6. The CDR3 has 16 residues. The V gene's germline CDR1 is ENHRY and CDR2 SYGVKD. Here the CDR3 DNA reads TGTGCCATCAGTGCCCCCGGGACTAGCGGGAGGGTTGAGCAGTTCTTC. Translation gives CAISAPGTSGRVEQFF.

V is TRBV5-4 and J is TRBJ2-7, with 8 nucleotides matching TRBD1. This CDR3 has 16 amino acids. The ends lost 0 bases at V and 7 bases at J; junction bases unmatched: 12. The germline CDR1 and CDR2 sequences are SGHNT and YYREEE (reference sequence). Here the CDR3 DNA reads TGTGCCAGCAGCTTGGGCTCGGGACAGGTGTCATTTGAGCAGTACTTC. Translated, it gives CASSLGSGQVSFEQYF.

In the case of this clone: The junction shows a germline mismatch at one end, possibly a read error. V usage is TRBV6-1 and J usage is TRBJ2-7, with D possibly matching TRBD2 (6 bases). This CDR3 is built from 12 residues. CDR1 and CDR2 (germline): MNHNS, SASEGT. This chain's CDR3 is CASSEAGSGNLF. Here the CDR3 DNA reads TGTGCCAGCAGTGAAGCGGGTAGCGGTAACCTGTTC.

The chain couples TRBV19 to TRBJ2-7, with TRBD1 matching 10 bases. This CDR3 is built from 13 residues. The germline V gene encodes CDR1 LNHDA and CDR2 SQIVND (reference sequence). V lost 9 bases and J lost 4; bases outside the gene matches: 6. DNA for the CDR3: TGTGCCAGCGGGACAGGGGATCGGTACGAGCAGTACTTC. Amino acid sequence: CASGTGDRYEQYF.